A selection of T cell receptor beta chains follows, all from one sample in a study of blood T cell repertoires in COVID-19. TCRdb's copy holds only in-frame clones and misses some; the assay was immunoSEQ multiplex PCR. The sample has more than 75,000 clones, roughly 84% seen once. Sequencing was done on a sample of peripheral blood. These receptors came from a human donor in a cohort sampled during active COVID-19. CDR3s include the opening cysteine and the closing phenylalanine or tryptophan. The D gene is left open where the match is weak. For some rows the clone size is stated as once, few or many, or as a class when expanded; others skip it.

D | J | V | size | CDR3 | DNA
TRBD1 | TRBJ2-5 | TRBV28 | - | CASSRDRAETQYF | TGTGCCAGCAGTCGGGACAGGGCAGAGACCCAGTACTTC
TRBD2 | TRBJ2-7 | TRBV5-1 | once | CASVSYETSGTYEQYF | TGCGCCAGCGTGTCTTATGAGACTAGCGGAACCTACGAGCAGTACTTC
- | TRBJ1-5 | TRBV7-8 | - | CASSPQSPKAQHF | TGTGCCAGCAGCCCACAGTCCCCCAAAGCCCAGCATTTT
TRBD2 | TRBJ2-5 | TRBV30 | - | CAWSFQRGPQETQYF | TGTGCCTGGAGTTTCCAGCGGGGGCCCCAAGAGACCCAGTACTTC
- | TRBJ2-5 | TRBV19 | - | CASSQADQETQYF | TGTGCCAGTAGTCAGGCAGACCAAGAGACCCAGTACTTC
- | TRBJ2-2 | TRBV7-9 | - | CASSMGRANTGELFF | TGTGCCAGCAGCATGGGGAGAGCAAACACCGGGGAGCTGTTTTTT
TRBD2 | TRBJ2-6 | TRBV3-1/TRBV3-2 | - | CASSQTSGRASGANVLTF | TGTGCCAGCAGCCAAACTAGCGGGAGAGCATCTGGGGCCAACGTCCTGACTTTC
TRBD1 | TRBJ2-7 | TRBV5-1 | - | CASSLGRDSYSYEQYF | TGCGCCAGCAGCTTGGGCCGGGACAGTTACTCCTACGAGCAGTACTTC
- | TRBJ1-1 | TRBV29-1 | - | CSVVPDSWFGEAFF | TGCAGCGTTGTGCCGGACAGTTGGTTCGGGGAGGCTTTCTTT
- | TRBJ2-7 | TRBV6-5 | - | CASSIRGKAYEQYF | TGTGCCAGCAGTATCAGGGGAAAGGCCTACGAGCAGTACTTC
- | TRBJ2-7 | TRBV5-5 | - | CASSLGGPSYEQYF | TGTGCCAGCAGCTTGGGTGGGCCCTCCTACGAGCAGTACTTC
TRBD1 | TRBJ1-3 | TRBV29-1 | once | CSGTGGVGNTIYF | TGCAGCGGGACAGGGGGCGTTGGAAACACCATATATTTT
TRBD2 | TRBJ2-7 | TRBV18 | - | CASSRLAANSYEQYF | TGTGCCAGCTCACGACTAGCGGCTAACTCCTACGAGCAGTACTTC
TRBD1 | TRBJ1-1 | TRBV7-9 | - | CASSPWDRGNTEAFF | TGTGCCAGCAGCCCGTGGGACAGGGGGAACACTGAAGCTTTCTTT
TRBD2 | TRBJ2-1 | TRBV5-1 | - | CASSLAPGLADNEQFF | TGCGCCAGCAGCTTGGCCCCGGGACTAGCGGACAATGAGCAGTTCTTC
TRBD2 | TRBJ2-7 | TRBV30 | - | CAWTSGGGSYEQYF | TGTGCCTGGACTAGCGGGGGCGGAAGCTACGAGCAGTACTTC
- | TRBJ1-2 | TRBV18 | once | CASSLQGAGYTF | TGTGCCAGCTCACTACAGGGCGCTGGCTACACCTTC
TRBD2 | TRBJ2-7 | TRBV29-1 | - | CSVRTSGSLYEQYF | TGCAGCGTTAGGACTAGCGGGAGTTTGTACGAGCAGTACTTC
- | TRBJ1-5 | TRBV5-1 | - | CASSLDGGGNQPQHF | TGCGCCAGCAGCTTGGACGGAGGAGGCAATCAGCCCCAGCATTTT
TRBD1 | TRBJ1-2 | TRBV2 | - | CASSERQGNYGYTF | TGTGCCAGCAGCGAACGACAGGGAAACTATGGCTACACCTTC
TRBD2 | TRBJ2-7 | TRBV19 | - | CASSTAGLAGGGEQYF | TGTGCCAGTAGTACAGCGGGACTAGCGGGAGGAGGTGAGCAGTACTTC
- | TRBJ1-4 | TRBV7-9 | - | CASSLAMREKLFF | TGTGCCAGCAGCTTAGCTATGCGTGAAAAACTGTTTTTT
TRBD1 | TRBJ2-5 | TRBV2 | - | CASSEAAGTGGKKTQYF | TGTGCCAGCAGTGAAGCGGCCGGGACAGGGGGCAAGAAGACCCAGTACTTC
TRBD1 | TRBJ2-7 | TRBV15 | - | CATSRDVGTGVAEQYF | TGTGCCACCAGCAGAGATGTCGGGACAGGGGTCGCCGAGCAGTACTTC
TRBD2 | TRBJ2-7 | TRBV6-5 | - | CASSYSSGEQLREQYF | TGTGCCAGCAGTTACTCGAGCGGGGAACAGCTCCGCGAGCAGTACTTC
- | TRBJ1-5 | TRBV28 | once | CASSLLSGGGQPQHF | TGTGCCAGCAGTTTATTATCCGGGGGTGGTCAGCCCCAGCATTTT
- | TRBJ2-5 | TRBV10-1 | - | CASSERRSGETQYF | TGCGCCAGCAGTGAGAGGCGTTCGGGAGAGACCCAGTACTTC
- | TRBJ1-4 | TRBV30 | - | CAWSGSSLLFF | TGTGCCTGGAGTGGAAGTTCACTACTGTTTTTT
TRBD2 | TRBJ2-7 | TRBV4-1 | - | CASSQDASGRSPYEQYF | TGCGCCAGCAGCCAAGACGCTAGCGGGAGGTCACCCTACGAGCAGTACTTC
- | TRBJ1-6 | TRBV2 | - | CASTYRDNSPLHF | TGTGCCAGCACATACAGGGATAATTCACCCCTCCACTTT
TRBD2 | TRBJ2-5 | TRBV2 | few | CASSGGGLASETQYF | TGTGCCAGCAGTGGGGGGGGACTAGCGAGTGAGACCCAGTACTTC
TRBD2 | TRBJ2-1 | TRBV4-1 | once | CASSQPGTSGFNGQFF | TGCGCCAGCAGCCAGCCCGGGACTAGCGGGTTCAATGGGCAGTTCTTC
TRBD2 | TRBJ2-1 | TRBV5-1 | - | CASSFGVSGNDEQFF | TGCGCCAGCAGCTTTGGGGTTAGCGGGAACGATGAGCAGTTCTTC
TRBD1 | TRBJ1-1 | TRBV18 | - | CASSPGTGTAEAFF | TGTGCCAGCTCACCAGGGACAGGGACGGCTGAAGCTTTCTTT
- | TRBJ1-2 | TRBV27 | - | CASSSGFNYGYTF | TGTGCCAGCAGTTCGGGATTCAACTATGGCTACACCTTC
- | TRBJ1-4 | TRBV19 | - | CASSRAFLNEKLFF | TGTGCCAGTAGCAGGGCTTTCCTTAATGAAAAACTGTTTTTT
TRBD1 | TRBJ2-7 | TRBV30 | - | CAWSKGAYEQYF | TGTGCCTGGAGTAAGGGGGCTTACGAGCAGTACTTC
TRBD2 | TRBJ2-7 | TRBV5-1 | - | CASSSGLAGISGEQYF | TGCGCCAGCAGCTCAGGACTAGCGGGGATCTCTGGGGAGCAGTACTTC
TRBD2 | TRBJ2-7 | TRBV5-1 | - | CASSLVLAGVREQYF | TGCGCCAGCAGCTTGGTACTAGCGGGAGTGAGGGAGCAGTACTTC
- | TRBJ2-2 | TRBV11-1 | - | CASSPPGGRTGELFF | TGTGCCAGCAGCCCACCGGGGGGCCGCACCGGGGAGCTGTTTTTT
TRBD1 | TRBJ2-5 | TRBV19 | - | CASREDREETQYF | TGTGCCAGTAGAGAGGACAGGGAAGAGACCCAGTACTTC
TRBD1 | TRBJ2-7 | TRBV14 | - | CASSLGQGFSEQYF | TGTGCCAGCAGCCTTGGACAGGGTTTTAGCGAGCAGTACTTC
TRBD2 | TRBJ2-2 | TRBV5-1 | - | CASSPLAGENTGELFF | TGCGCCAGCAGCCCCTTAGCGGGAGAAAACACCGGGGAGCTGTTTTTT
TRBD1 | TRBJ1-3 | TRBV28 | - | CASNGDSTGNTIYF | TGTGCCAGCAACGGGGACAGCACTGGAAACACCATATATTTT
- | TRBJ1-1 | TRBV27 | - | CASSLRPQDTEAFF | TGTGCCAGCAGTTTAAGACCCCAGGACACTGAAGCTTTCTTT
- | TRBJ2-7 | TRBV21-1 | - | CASSKRGIERSSYEQYF | TGTGCCAGCAGCAAGCGGGGTATTGAGCGGAGCTCCTACGAGCAGTACTTC
- | TRBJ2-2 | TRBV5-1 | - | CASSLAGLATGELFF | TGCGCCAGCAGCTTGGCCGGGTTAGCCACCGGGGAGCTGTTTTTT